This T cell receptor beta chain is from a study of shared clonotypes between healthy human individuals. Findings and limits, study-wide: Relative to memory subsets, naive subsets generally showed larger estimated richness.

Sequenced by immunoSEQ multiplex PCR; TCRdb stores in-frame clones only, minus some. Of 2 million to 3 million clones detected, 80% to 95% appear once; the ten largest clones hold around 0.37%. The CDR3 has 15 amino acids. From germline, CDR1 is SGDLS and CDR2 YYNGEE. Trimming shortened V by 0 bases and J by 4 bases, and 13 bases separated the two germline ends. Turning to this clone: Its antigen is undetermined.

Sequences were obtained from naive CD4+ T cells from PBMCs. The sample's subset: CD45RA+ positively selected. The chain recombines TRBV9 with TRBJ1-2; no firm D call. The receptor's source is a man in his late teens or twenties in good health. Some clones in this sample may be carry-over from other donors' samples. In DNA, the CDR3 is TGTGCCAGCAGCGTAGGGGCTGGGTTCACCTATGGCTACACCTTC. It encodes CASSVGAGFTYGYTF.